This TCR beta chain is drawn from a study of T cell changes during pregnancy in multiple sclerosis. Using immunoSEQ multiplex PCR, the repertoire was profiled, and TCRdb retains in-frame clones only, with some absent. The sample includes some 60,000 clones, around nine tenths of them seen just once. The germline gives CDR1 SGHNT, CDR2 YYREEE (reference sequence). This CDR3 has 13 amino acids. The V gene lost 1 base and the J gene lost 3 bases, with 8 bases spanning the gap. The clonotype originates from a human donor whose cells served as feeder cells for cultures in a pregnancy study. The sample consisted of peripheral blood from another person, used as feeder cells. The chain couples TRBV5-4 to TRBJ2-7, with D uncertain. The CDR3 nucleotides read TGTGCCAGCAGCTTGAAGGGCGGCTACGAGCAGTACTTC. Encoded protein: CASSLKGGYEQYF.